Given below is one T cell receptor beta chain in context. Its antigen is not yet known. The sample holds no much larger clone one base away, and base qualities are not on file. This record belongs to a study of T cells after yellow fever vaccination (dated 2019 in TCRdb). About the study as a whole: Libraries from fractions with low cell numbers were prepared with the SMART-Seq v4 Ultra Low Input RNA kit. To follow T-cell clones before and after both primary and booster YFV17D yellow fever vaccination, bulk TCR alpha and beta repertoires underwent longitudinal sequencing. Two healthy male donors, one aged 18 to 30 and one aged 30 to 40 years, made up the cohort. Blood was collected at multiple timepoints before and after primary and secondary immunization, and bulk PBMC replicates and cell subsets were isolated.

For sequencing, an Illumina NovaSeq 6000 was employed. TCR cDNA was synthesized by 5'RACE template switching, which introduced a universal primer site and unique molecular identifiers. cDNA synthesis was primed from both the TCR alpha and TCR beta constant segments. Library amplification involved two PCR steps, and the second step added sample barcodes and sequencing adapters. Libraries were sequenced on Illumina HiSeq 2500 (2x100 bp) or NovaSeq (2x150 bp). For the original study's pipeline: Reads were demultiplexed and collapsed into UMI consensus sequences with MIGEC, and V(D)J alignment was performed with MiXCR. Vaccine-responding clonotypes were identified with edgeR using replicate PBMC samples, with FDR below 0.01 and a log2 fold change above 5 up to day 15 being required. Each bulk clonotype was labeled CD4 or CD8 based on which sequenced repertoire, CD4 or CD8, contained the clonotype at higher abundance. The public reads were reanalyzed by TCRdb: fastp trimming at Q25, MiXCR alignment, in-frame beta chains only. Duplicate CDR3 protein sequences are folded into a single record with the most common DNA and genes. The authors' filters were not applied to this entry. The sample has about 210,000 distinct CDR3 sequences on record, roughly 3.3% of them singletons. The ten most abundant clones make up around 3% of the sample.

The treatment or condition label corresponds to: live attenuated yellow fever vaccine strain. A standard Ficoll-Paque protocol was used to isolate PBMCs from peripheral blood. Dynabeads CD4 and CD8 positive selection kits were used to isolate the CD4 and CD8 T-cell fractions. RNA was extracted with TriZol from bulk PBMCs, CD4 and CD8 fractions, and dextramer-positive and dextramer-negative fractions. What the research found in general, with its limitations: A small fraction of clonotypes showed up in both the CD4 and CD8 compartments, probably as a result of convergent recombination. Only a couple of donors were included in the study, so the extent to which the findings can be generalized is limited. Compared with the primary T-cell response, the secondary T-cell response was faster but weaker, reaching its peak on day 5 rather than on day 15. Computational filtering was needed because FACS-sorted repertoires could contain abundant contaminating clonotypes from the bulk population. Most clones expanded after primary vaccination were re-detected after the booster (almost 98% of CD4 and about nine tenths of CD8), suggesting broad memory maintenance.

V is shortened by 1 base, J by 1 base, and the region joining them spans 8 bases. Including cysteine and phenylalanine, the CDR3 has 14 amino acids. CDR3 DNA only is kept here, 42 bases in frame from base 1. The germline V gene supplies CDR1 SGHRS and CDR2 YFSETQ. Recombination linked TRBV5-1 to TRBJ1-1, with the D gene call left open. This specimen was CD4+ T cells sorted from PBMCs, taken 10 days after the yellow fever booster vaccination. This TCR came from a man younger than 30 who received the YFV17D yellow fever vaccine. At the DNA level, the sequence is TGCGCCAGCAGCTTGCGCGGTCAGAACACTGAAGCTTTCTTT. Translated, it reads CASSLRGQNTEAFF.